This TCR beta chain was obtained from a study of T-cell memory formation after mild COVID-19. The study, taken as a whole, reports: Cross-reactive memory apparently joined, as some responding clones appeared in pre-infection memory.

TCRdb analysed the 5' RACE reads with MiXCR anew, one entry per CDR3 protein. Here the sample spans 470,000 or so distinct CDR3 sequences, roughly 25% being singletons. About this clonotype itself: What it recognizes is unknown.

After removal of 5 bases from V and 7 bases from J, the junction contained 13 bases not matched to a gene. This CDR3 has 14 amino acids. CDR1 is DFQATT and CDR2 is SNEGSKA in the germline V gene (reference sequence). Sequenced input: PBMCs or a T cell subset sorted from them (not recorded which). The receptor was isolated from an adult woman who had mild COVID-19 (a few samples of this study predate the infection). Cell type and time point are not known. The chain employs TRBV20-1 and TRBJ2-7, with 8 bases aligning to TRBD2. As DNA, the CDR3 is TGCAGTGCTCCAAAAAGCGGGAGAGGAGGAGAGCAGTACTTC. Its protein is CSAPKSGRGGEQYF.